This T cell receptor (beta chain) emerged from a study of T-cell memory formation after mild COVID-19 (dated by TCRdb to about 2021). Turning to the overall study: TCR sequence clusters from the two donors were found to be largely donor specific. The cohort comprised two young, previously healthy adult volunteers, one female and one male. In two donors, T-cell clones that expanded and contracted after mild COVID-19 were followed by sequencing TCRalpha and TCRbeta repertoires longitudinally. General conclusions and limits of the study: Contracting CD4+ clones were located mainly in the CM and EM memory subsets, whereas CD8+ clones were found to be enriched in EMRA. Clones that contracted from day 15 to 85 showed balanced CD4/CD8 phenotypes, whereas a second wave of clones that expanded from day 15 to 37 leaned towards CD4+. Whether the second-wave clones peaking on day 37 were SARS-CoV-2 specific was not confirmed. Only two mild cases were covered in the study, and larger cohorts including severe cases with pre-infection samples were considered necessary. The detection of some responding clones in pre-infection memory suggests that pre-existing cross-reactive memory T cells joined the SARS-CoV-2 response.

The sequencing machine was an Illumina NovaSeq 6000. TCRalpha and TCRbeta cDNA libraries were built by 5'RACE with constant-segment primers, adding sample barcodes and unique molecular identifiers. RNA was extracted from every sample with Trizol reagent. Libraries were amplified in two PCR steps, with a second sample barcode and Illumina TruSeq adapters added in the second step. The libraries were sequenced on an Illumina NovaSeq using 2 x 150 bp paired-end reads. The paper's data handling went like this. Reads were demultiplexed and collapsed into UMI-guided consensus sequences with migec v1.2.7. Using mixcr v2.1.11, the UMI consensuses were aligned to TRA and TRB V and J templates and assembled into clonotypes. Clonotypes were classified as expanded or contracted when called significant by both edgeR and NoisET, with noise models trained on biological replicates. For edgeR calls, the thresholds were a false discovery rate-adjusted p below 0.01 and a log2 fold-change of 1. PCA with hierarchical clustering of max-normalized trajectories of the 1000 most abundant clonotypes was used as exploratory dynamics analysis. Separately sequenced CD4+ and CD8+ repertoires were used to assign a CD4 or CD8 phenotype to each responding clone. Through fastp at Q25 and MiXCR, TCRdb rebuilt clones from the public reads, retaining in-frame beta chains. Under each unique CDR3 protein, matching rows form one entry showing the most common genes and DNA. TCRdb's processing, not the authors', yielded these V and J calls. This sample lists about 350,000 distinct CDR3 sequences; 12% to 15% were detected once. 22% of the sample is in the top ten clones.

PBMCs were isolated by Ficoll-Paque density gradient centrifugation. CDR1 and CDR2 are read off the germline V gene as MNHEY and SVGEGT. The cysteine opens and the phenylalanine closes a CDR3 of 12 amino acids. Solely the CDR3 DNA is kept, with 36 bases framed from the first base. V and J are truncated by 8 bases and 2 bases respectively, leaving an intervening sequence of 7 bases. To note about this clonotype: Its antigen is currently not known. Qualities for individual bases were not recorded, and no much larger clone is one base off.

The origin of this receptor is a man younger than 35 who had mild COVID-19 (a few samples of this study predate the infection). The sample titles of this study are shuffled in the database, so cell type and time point are left out; the donor was told from shared clones. Input material: PBMCs or a T cell subset sorted from them (not recorded which). The chain was built from TRBV6-2 or TRBV6-3 and TRBJ2-1, with no confidently assigned D gene. CDR3 reads: CASDSPYNEQFF. The DNA sequence is as follows: TGTGCCAGCGATAGCCCCTACAATGAGCAGTTCTTC.